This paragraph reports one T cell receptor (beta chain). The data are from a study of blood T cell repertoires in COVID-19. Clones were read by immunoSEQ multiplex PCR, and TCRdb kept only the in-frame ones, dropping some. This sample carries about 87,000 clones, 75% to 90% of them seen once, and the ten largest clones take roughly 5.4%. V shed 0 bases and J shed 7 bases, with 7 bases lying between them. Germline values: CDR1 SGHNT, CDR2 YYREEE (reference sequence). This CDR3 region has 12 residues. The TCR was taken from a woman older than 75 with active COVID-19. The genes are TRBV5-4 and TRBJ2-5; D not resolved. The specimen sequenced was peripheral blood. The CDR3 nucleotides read TGTGCCAGCAGCTTGGCTCCGGGGACCCAGTACTTC. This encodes CASSLAPGTQYF. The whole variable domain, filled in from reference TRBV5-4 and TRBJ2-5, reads ETGVTQSPTHLIKTRGQQVTLRCSSQSGHNTVSWYQQALGQGPQFIFQYYREEENGRGNFPPRFSGLQFPNYSSELNVNALELDDSALYLCASSLAPGTQYFGPGTRLLVL.